This passage covers 14 T cell receptor beta chains from one sample sequenced in a study of blood T cell repertoires in COVID-19. The table came from immunoSEQ multiplex PCR; TCRdb's copy has only in-frame clones and leaves some out. The sample records roughly 63,000 clones, 60% to 80% being singletons. What was sequenced was peripheral blood. The receptors were gathered from an older man with acute or convalescent COVID-19.

The V and J genes are TRBV5-6 and TRBJ1-1; 8 nucleotides agree with TRBD1. Germline V gene sequence: CDR1 SGHDT, CDR2 YYEEEE. The CDR3 runs 14 residues. The V gene end was trimmed by 3 bases and the J gene end by 5 bases; junction bases not matched to a gene: 6. The CDR3 nucleotides read TGTGCCAGCAGCTCCGCAGGGGGCCTTACTGAAGCTTTCTTT. Encoded protein: CASSSAGGLTEAFF.

This rearrangement joins TRBV10-1 to TRBJ2-3; no clear D gene. V was pared by 1 base and J by 2 bases, with 4 bases between. This CDR3 is built from 13 residues. The germline CDR1 and CDR2 sequences are WNHNN and SYGVQD (reference sequence). The CDR3 protein is CASSEFYTDTQYF. The DNA of the CDR3 is TGCGCCAGCAGTGAGTTCTACACAGATACGCAGTATTTT.

This clone was found once. The J gene is TRBJ2-1, the V gene TRBV18; perhaps TRBD2 as D (6 bases). The germline V and J ends were trimmed by 0 bases and 8 bases, with 11 bases remaining between them. The CDR3 is 14 residues long. Looked up from germline, CDR1 is KGHSH and CDR2 is LQKENI. The CDR3 is CASSPPGGSHEQFF. The DNA of the CDR3 is TGTGCCAGCTCACCACCGGGGGGAAGCCATGAGCAGTTCTTC.

The V gene is TRBV9, the J gene TRBJ2-1; 9 nucleotides line up with TRBD2. The CDR3 has 16 amino acids. The V and J ends lost 4 bases and 8 bases, in that order; junction bases with no gene match: 13. Germline V gene lookup returns CDR1 SGDLS and CDR2 YYNGEE. Here the CDR3 reads CASSPNAGGPLHEQFF. The CDR3 DNA reads as TGTGCCAGCAGCCCCAACGCGGGAGGGCCTCTACATGAGCAGTTCTTC.

This sequence joins TRBV18 and TRBJ2-1, with 9 bases identical to TRBD2. J was trimmed by 8 bases and V by 2 bases; bases with no gene match: 7. In germline, CDR1 is KGHSH, CDR2 LQKENI. The CDR3 contains 15 residues. CDR3 DNA sequence: TGTGCCAGCTCACCAGTGACTAGCGGATGGGATGAGCAGTTCTTC. It yields the protein CASSPVTSGWDEQFF. The complete variable domain, with remaining parts taken from reference TRBV18 and TRBJ2-1, reads NAGVMQNPRHLVRRRGQEARLRCSPMKGHSHVYWYRQLPEEGLKFMVYLQKENIIDESGMPKERFSAEFPKEGPSILRIQQVVRGDSAAYFCASSPVTSGWDEQFFGPGTRLTVL.

This sequence joins TRBV6-1 and TRBJ1-5; weak D call: TRBD1 (5 bases). The V gene lost 3 bases and the J gene lost 6 bases, with 18 bases spanning the gap. CDR1 is MNHNS and CDR2 is SASEGT in the germline V gene. This CDR3 has 16 amino acids. As DNA, the CDR3 is TGTGCCAGCAGTGACCGGATCGGGGGTCGGGGTCAGCCCCAGCATTTT. Residues: CASSDRIGGRGQPQHF.

This rearrangement joins TRBV3-1 (or the pseudogene TRBV3-2) to TRBJ2-1; TRBD2 aligns across 16 bases. The CDR3 is made up of 21 amino acids. Germline V CDR1 and CDR2: LGHDT, YNNKEL (reference sequence). J lost 8 bases, V lost 1 base, and 17 bases had no gene match. The CDR3 here is CASSQVAQGLAGGTAYDEQFF. In DNA, the CDR3 is TGTGCCAGCAGCCAAGTAGCCCAGGGACTAGCGGGAGGGACGGCTTACGATGAGCAGTTCTTC.

The gene calls are TRBV2 and TRBJ1-5; 9 bases fit TRBD1. Germline-derived CDR1 and CDR2 are SNHLY and FYNNEI. V was clipped by 3 bases and J by 7 bases; unmatched bases: 28. The CDR3 totals 22 residues. The CDR3 reads CASSEVGGDNPGQGASGQPQHF. Here the CDR3 DNA reads TGTGCCAGCAGTGAGGTCGGGGGAGATAATCCGGGACAGGGAGCTTCGGGACAGCCCCAGCATTTT.

The gene calls are TRBV6-1 and TRBJ1-2; 7 positions agree with TRBD1. Germline CDR1 MNHNS, CDR2 SASEGT. V lost 3 bases, J lost 2 bases, and 3 bases stayed unmatched. The CDR3 contains 14 residues. The CDR3 DNA follows: TGTGCCAGCAGTGATGTGGACAGGAACTATGGCTACACCTTC. Protein sequence: CASSDVDRNYGYTF.

This clone was seen more than once but under ten times. The chain uses TRBV27 and TRBJ1-1, with D unresolved. CDR3 length: 14 residues. The ends were cut back, 5 bases at V and 6 bases at J, with 16 bases in the middle. The germline V gene has CDR1 MNHEY and CDR2 SMNVEV (reference sequence). The CDR3 is CASSPNTVGAEAFF. The CDR3 nucleotides are TGTGCCAGCAGTCCAAATACTGTTGGAGCTGAAGCTTTCTTT.

This clone has just one count. The chain is built from TRBV29-1 and TRBJ2-1, with D uncertain. Germline V gene lookup returns CDR1 SQVTM and CDR2 ANQGSEA. Trimming removed 6 bases from V and 6 bases from J, with 9 bases in between. This CDR3 is 11 amino acids long. This CDR3 is CSVLLFNEQFF. The CDR3 nucleotides read TGCAGCGTCCTACTGTTCAATGAGCAGTTCTTC.

The V gene is TRBV7-2, the J gene TRBJ1-1, with 7 nucleotides matching TRBD1. J gave up 5 bases and V 5 bases, and 17 bases lay outside the gene matches. The CDR3 length is 17 residues. In germline, CDR1 is SGHTA, CDR2 FQGNSA. CDR3 DNA sequence: TGTGCCAGCAGCCCTCTCACAGGTACCATCAGGGGGACTGAAGCTTTCTTT. It codes for CASSPLTGTIRGTEAFF.

This clone was recorded only once. This chain uses TRBV19 with TRBJ1-5; 8 bases agree with TRBD1. Germline V gene sequence: CDR1 LNHDA, CDR2 SQIVND (reference sequence). V lost 5 bases, J lost 2 bases, and 5 bases stayed unmatched. This CDR3 region has 15 residues. The CDR3 bases are TGTGCCAGTAGTGCGGGACAGGTCCGCAATCAGCCCCAGCATTTT. This encodes CASSAGQVRNQPQHF.

This sequence joins TRBV19 and TRBJ1-3, with TRBD1 as a possible D gene (5 bases). CDR3 length equals 14 residues. Per the germline V gene, CDR1 is LNHDA and CDR2 is SQIVND (reference sequence). With 5 bases removed from V and 6 bases from J, the gap between germline ends came to 14 bases. CDR3 nucleotide sequence: TGTGCCAGTAGTCCCACCAGGACAACAAACACCATATATTTT. Translation: CASSPTRTTNTIYF. Full variable domain (remainder filled in from reference TRBV19 and TRBJ1-3): DGGITQSPKYLFRKEGQNVTLSCEQNLNHDAMYWYRQDPGQGLRLIYYSQIVNDFQKGDIAEGYSVSREKKESFPLTVTSAQKNPTAFYLCASSPTRTTNTIYFGEGSWLTVV.